This TCR beta chain was recovered during a study of blood T cell repertoires in COVID-19. CDR3 length equals 14 residues. Trimming removed 4 bases from V and 0 bases from J, with 8 bases in between. Germline CDR1 is SGHNT and CDR2 is YYREEE (reference sequence). Original processing methods: Estimation of nucleated cell counts relied on the amplification of reference gene primers. Profiled with immunoSEQ multiplex PCR; TCRdb holds only in-frame clones, not every one. V, J and clone size are taken as reported in that table, and D and trimming were inferred from the DNA itself. The sample lists 100,000 or so clones; about 86% were seen once.

The genes are TRBV5-4 and TRBJ1-5; unclear D gene. The TCR originated in a woman aged 55-69 years in a cohort sampled during active or convalescent COVID-19. The source material was peripheral blood. The CDR3 is CASSPGPSNQPQHF. DNA of the CDR3: TGTGCCAGCAGCCCTGGGCCTAGCAATCAGCCCCAGCATTTT. Full variable domain (missing parts from reference TRBV5-4 and TRBJ1-5): ETGVTQSPTHLIKTRGQQVTLRCSSQSGHNTVSWYQQALGQGPQFIFQYYREEENGRGNFPPRFSGLQFPNYSSELNVNALELDDSALYLCASSPGPSNQPQHFGDGTRLSIL.